The rows below give T cell receptor beta chains drawn from one sample of a study of OX40 agonist ivuxolimab in advanced cancers. Repertoires were generated with immunoSEQ multiplex PCR, while TCRdb's copy carries only in-frame clones and drops some. The sample has some 50,000 clones, about nine tenths seen once; the top ten hold more than 1.5%. The sequences come from CD4+ or CD8+ T cells sorted from blood, collected in a trial of the OX40 agonist ivuxolimab. These receptors originate from an adult with an advanced solid tumor such as melanoma, head and neck, liver or kidney cancer. Each CDR3 is given with its conserved first and last residue. The order of the fields is clone size, D gene, J gene, V gene, CDR3 DNA, CDR3 protein. The D gene is left open where the match is weak. Some rows mark clone size as missing; the rest say once, few, many or name a class of expanded clone.

clone_size: few
d_call: TRBD1
j_call: TRBJ1-4
v_call: TRBV6-5
cdr3_nt: TGTGCCAGCAGTTACCAGGGACAGGGGAATGAAAAACTGTTTTTT
cdr3_aa: CASSYQGQGNEKLFF

clone_size: NA
d_call: NA
j_call: TRBJ1-2
v_call: TRBV9
cdr3_nt: TGTGCCAGCAGCGTAACTGCAACGGGAGGCTACACCTTC
cdr3_aa: CASSVTATGGYTF

clone_size: NA
d_call: TRBD1
j_call: TRBJ2-1
v_call: TRBV15
cdr3_nt: TGTGCCACCAGCAGAGGAGGGACAGGGGTGAATGAGCAGTTCTTC
cdr3_aa: CATSRGGTGVNEQFF

clone_size: NA
d_call: TRBD1
j_call: TRBJ1-4
v_call: TRBV6-1
cdr3_nt: TGTGCCAGCAGTGCGACCGGGACAGATAATGAAAAACTGTTTTTT
cdr3_aa: CASSATGTDNEKLFF

clone_size: NA
d_call: NA
j_call: TRBJ2-2
v_call: TRBV6-5
cdr3_nt: TGTGCCAGCAGTTACTCGGGTCCCGGGGAGCTGTTTTTT
cdr3_aa: CASSYSGPGELFF

clone_size: NA
d_call: TRBD2
j_call: TRBJ2-1
v_call: TRBV19
cdr3_nt: TGTGCCAGTAGTGACCCTAGCGGGGTGAGCCGGAATGAGCAGTTCTTC
cdr3_aa: CASSDPSGVSRNEQFF

clone_size: NA
d_call: NA
j_call: TRBJ2-2
v_call: TRBV27
cdr3_nt: TGTGCCAGCAGTTTACTCAGCTCAAGCTGGAACACCGGGGAGCTGTTTTTT
cdr3_aa: CASSLLSSSWNTGELFF

clone_size: NA
d_call: NA
j_call: TRBJ2-7
v_call: TRBV7-2
cdr3_nt: TGTGCCAGCAGCATGACCTACGAGCAGTACTTC
cdr3_aa: CASSMTYEQYF

clone_size: large
d_call: NA
j_call: TRBJ1-6
v_call: TRBV7-6
cdr3_nt: TGTGCCAGCAGCCCCCAGGGAGGCGGCAATTCACCCCTCCACTTT
cdr3_aa: CASSPQGGGNSPLHF

clone_size: NA
d_call: NA
j_call: TRBJ1-3
v_call: TRBV18
cdr3_nt: TGTGCCAGCTCACCAGGCGAGGGTGGAAACACCATATATTTT
cdr3_aa: CASSPGEGGNTIYF

clone_size: NA
d_call: TRBD1
j_call: TRBJ2-5
v_call: TRBV6-1
cdr3_nt: TGTGCCAGCAAAGACAGGGGCCAAGAGACCCAGTACTTC
cdr3_aa: CASKDRGQETQYF

clone_size: NA
d_call: NA
j_call: TRBJ1-6
v_call: TRBV5-1
cdr3_nt: TGCGCCACTTCGGACGGAGGGAATTCACCCCTCCACTTT
cdr3_aa: CATSDGGNSPLHF

clone_size: few
d_call: NA
j_call: TRBJ2-6
v_call: TRBV30
cdr3_nt: TGTGCCTGTGACTCCTCTGGGGCCAACGTCCTGACTTTC
cdr3_aa: CACDSSGANVLTF

clone_size: NA
d_call: NA
j_call: TRBJ2-5
v_call: TRBV6-6
cdr3_nt: TGTGCCAGCAGTTCCCGAGACAGAGGCCCCCAAGAGACCCAGTACTTC
cdr3_aa: CASSSRDRGPQETQYF

clone_size: NA
d_call: NA
j_call: TRBJ1-1
v_call: TRBV5-1
cdr3_nt: TGCGCCAGCAGCTCGGGACACTTGAACACTGAAGCTTTCTTT
cdr3_aa: CASSSGHLNTEAFF

clone_size: NA
d_call: NA
j_call: TRBJ1-2
v_call: TRBV27
cdr3_nt: TGTGCCAGCAGGACAGGAAGGGGGACGACTACCTATGGCTACACCTTC
cdr3_aa: CASRTGRGTTTYGYTF

clone_size: NA
d_call: NA
j_call: TRBJ2-1
v_call: TRBV2
cdr3_nt: TGTGCCCTCAGTATGGGGGACTCCTACAATGAGCAGTTCTTC
cdr3_aa: CALSMGDSYNEQFF

clone_size: NA
d_call: TRBD2
j_call: TRBJ2-1
v_call: TRBV28
cdr3_nt: TGTGCCAGCAGTTTATTTGGGACTAGCGGGAGCTTTGAGCAGTTCTTC
cdr3_aa: CASSLFGTSGSFEQFF

clone_size: NA
d_call: TRBD2
j_call: TRBJ2-7
v_call: TRBV18
cdr3_nt: TGTGCCAGCTCACGCGCCGGGACTAGCGAGTACGAGCAGTACTTC
cdr3_aa: CASSRAGTSEYEQYF

clone_size: NA
d_call: NA
j_call: TRBJ1-6
v_call: TRBV29-1
cdr3_nt: TGCAGCGCCCGAAAGGGGCTGCCTGGGTCACCCCTCCACTTT
cdr3_aa: CSARKGLPGSPLHF

clone_size: NA
d_call: TRBD1
j_call: TRBJ2-2
v_call: TRBV7-2
cdr3_nt: TGTGCCAGCAGCTTCAGGGGGCGAGACACCGGGGAGCTGTTTTTT
cdr3_aa: CASSFRGRDTGELFF

clone_size: once
d_call: TRBD2
j_call: TRBJ2-3
v_call: TRBV19
cdr3_nt: TGTGCCAGTAGGGGATGGGGGGGAAGCACAGATACGCAGTATTTT
cdr3_aa: CASRGWGGSTDTQYF